This T cell receptor (beta chain) is drawn from a study of shared clonotypes between healthy human individuals (TCRdb year 2020). About the full investigation: The cohort included a few men and a couple of women between 18 and 49 years of age. For each donor, CD4 naive and CD4 memory were each run on three plates, CD8 naive on two plates, and CD8 memory on one plate. To estimate repertoire size and how much clonotype sharing occurs between individuals, the study deeply sequenced the blood TCR repertoires of roughly 5 healthy adults. To increase sequencing depth and limit assay-specific biases, different laboratories used diverse techniques to prepare libraries and sequence TCR repertoires. Between about 0.8 and 9 billion PBMCs per donor were obtained by leukapheresis. The full study reports these points: Estimated clonotype richness was generally larger for naive than for memory subsets. Even with the large sequencing depth, rarefaction of the sorted-subset datasets indicated that sequencing was incomplete. Because the study included only a small number of donors, the genetic and exposure-history diversity represented was limited. Only blood was sampled, and tissue TCR repertoires likely differ from those in blood. Pairwise subsampling led to the expectation that sequencing depth would affect the degree of clonotype sharing among donors. Sharing across a handful of donors was observed for around 5% of naive CD4, over 3% of naive CD8, 2% to 2.5% of memory CD4, and about 0.4% of memory CD8 clonotypes. Higher generation probabilities were observed for clonotypes shared by all four sorted-subset donors than for non-shared clonotypes.

As encoded in the germline V gene, CDR1 is MDHEN while CDR2 is SYDVKM. V is pared back by 1 base and J by 1 base, with 4 bases lying between the germline termini. The CDR3 numbers 14 residues from cysteine through phenylalanine. Only the CDR3 region is kept as DNA, spanning 42 bases read in frame from base 1. TCR CDR3 regions were amplified from genomic DNA by multiplex PCR using the deep immunoSEQ assay. Extracted genomic DNA from each cell subset was spread evenly across all wells of several immunoSEQ 96-well plates, with each plate serving as a replicate. For sorted subsets, roughly 200 ng of genomic DNA, equivalent to 25,000 to 35,000 T cell genomes, went into each replicate PCR. The purified libraries were quantified using a Qubit 3.0 fluorometer, sized with a Bioanalyzer 2100, and then quantified again using the KAPA Library Quantification kit. Every immunoSEQ 96-well plate was sequenced on a dedicated single-read 150-cycle Illumina NextSeq 550 flow cell. In the source study's methods: The immunoSEQ output contained only junctional sequences without quality scores, so filtering could not match that applied to full-length reads. Sequences were annotated with PyIR, a Python wrapper for IgBLAST v1.9, and V/J genes and CDR3 were assigned using IMGT germline references. Any read was removed if the V/J assignment was weak (E-value above 1e-6), the CDR3 was missing, or the read contained stop codons, out-of-frame junctions, or ambiguous translated residues. V3J clonotypes were defined as sequences sharing the same inferred V gene, J gene, and CDR3 amino acid sequence. Percentage overlap between repertoires was computed as shared unique clonotypes divided by the size of the smaller repertoire. Richness of each repertoire was evaluated using RTK rarefaction, the Chao1 estimator, and Recon v2.1 estimates of unobserved clonotypes. For all TCRbeta clonotypes obtained by the gDNA method from four donors, generation probabilities were computed with OLGA. Not all clones reach the TCRdb copy of this immuneACCESS table, which keeps in-frame sequences only. Checked studies attribute under half of the gap to unresolved V genes and leave the rest unexplained. V and J calls and clone size are as listed in that table; D and trimming were resolved from the DNA. A total of about 2.1 million clones appear in this sample, 93% of them only once. The ten biggest clones cover 1.5% to 2% of the sample.

CD8 naive samples were obtained by positive selection for CCR7 among CD45RO-negative cells, yielding a CD45RA+CCR7+ population from which TemRA cells were excluded. Healthy HIV-negative adults with no recently reported acute infections or vaccinations were included as donors. Every donor was a Caucasian adult residing in Nashville, Tennessee, USA. Blood was obtained by leukapheresis, after which PBMCs were separated by Ficoll-Histopaque density gradient centrifugation and cryopreserved in liquid nitrogen vapor phase. Analytical flow cytometry was used to check the purity and quantity of each magnetically sorted T cell population. Genomic DNA was isolated from every sorted fraction and measured by UV absorbance on a Nanodrop 2000c. This clone showed up just once. Its antigen is still unknown. Base qualities are not at hand, and no much larger clone is one base apart. The same CDR3 also results from other DNA sequences found in this sample.

The chain employs TRBV28 and TRBJ2-2, with no reliable assignment of the D segment. Sequenced sample: naive CD8+ T cells from PBMCs. The label giving this sample's cell subset or site can be read as: CD45RA+CCR7+. The receptor was isolated from a man between 18 and 29 years old in good health. Some clones in this sample may be carry-over from other donors' samples. CDR3 loop: CASSLSGNTGELFF. The DNA is as follows: TGTGCCAGCAGTTTATCTGGGAACACCGGGGAGCTGTTTTTT.